The next 20 T cell receptor beta chains were all read from a single sample in a study of T-cell reconstitution after alpha-beta-depleted transplantation in children (dated by TCRdb to the mid-2010s). The protocol used for the library was PCR. Instrument used: Illumina HiSeq 2500. TCR library preparation used molecular barcoding, with unique molecular identifiers applied to normalize quantification of the TCRbeta repertoire. TCRdb handled the public reads itself, with Q25 trimming in fastp and clone calling in MiXCR, and kept productive beta chains. Rows with one shared CDR3 protein collapse into an entry with the most common genes and DNA. This sample comprises 440,000 or so distinct CDR3 sequences, 11% of them detected only once. Approximately 5% of the sample comes from the top ten. Sequenced material: PBMCs from the stem cell graft donor, taken from the stem cell graft. Every receptor here comes from a human donor who donated a stem cell graft to a child with acute myeloid leukemia.

The rearrangement links TRBV4-1 to TRBJ1-5; no reliable D call. V shed 0 bases and J shed 4 bases, with 7 bases lying between them. The CDR3 consists of 14 residues. Germline CDR1 MGHRA, CDR2 YSYEKL. The CDR3 DNA sequence: TGCGCCAGCAGCCAAGAGGAGGGAAATCAGCCCCAGCATTTT. This translates into CASSQEEGNQPQHF.

The V and J genes are TRBV10-3 and TRBJ1-4; 7 nucleotides line up with TRBD1. Germline CDR1 reads ENHRY; CDR2 reads SYGVKD. The CDR3 has 15 residues. V gave up 4 bases and J gave up 5 bases; unmatched junction bases: 7. CDR3 loop: CAISGTRGPNEKLFF. CDR3 coding DNA: TGTGCCATCAGTGGAACGAGGGGGCCCAATGAAAAACTGTTTTTT.

At least ten counts were recorded for this clonotype. The V call is TRBV10-3, the J call TRBJ2-7; TRBD1 is a possible D gene (5 bases). Germline values: CDR1 ENHRY, CDR2 SYGVKD. Trimming took 2 bases from V and 1 from J, leaving 15 bases between them. The CDR3 extends over 16 amino acids. DNA of the CDR3: TGTGCCATCAGTGAGCCTGGCGCTAGGGGTTCCTACGAGCAGTACTTC. Translating it yields CAISEPGARGSYEQYF.

This chain joins TRBV5-1 and TRBJ2-7; D could derive from TRBD1 or TRBD2 (5 bases each). The V gene lost 4 bases and the J gene lost 6 bases, with 20 bases spanning the gap. Germline V CDR1 and CDR2: SGHRS, YFSETQ. This CDR3 is 15 amino acids long. CDR3 protein: CASSRPGTKQGEQYF. In DNA form, the CDR3 reads TGCGCCAGCAGCAGGCCCGGGACGAAACAAGGCGAGCAGTACTTC.

This chain uses TRBV5-5 with TRBJ1-5; no definite D call. This CDR3 spans 15 amino acids. Germline assignment: CDR1 SGHKS and CDR2 YYEKEE (reference sequence). V dropped 0 bases and J dropped 0 bases, with 7 bases sitting between them. CDR3 sequence reads: CASSLGTISNQPQHF. The DNA of the CDR3 is TGTGCCAGCAGCTTGGGGACGATTAGCAATCAGCCCCAGCATTTT. Based on the CDR3 plus reference TRBV5-5 and TRBJ1-5, the full variable domain is DAGVTQSPTHLIKTRGQQVTLRCSPISGHKSVSWYQQVLGQGPQFIFQYYEKEERGRGNFPDRFSARQFPNYSSELNVNALLLGDSALYLCASSLGTISNQPQHFGDGTRLSIL.

This clonotype was recorded a few times. This chain links TRBV7-9 with TRBJ1-5, with D maybe TRBD1 (6 bases). CDR1 and CDR2 (germline): SEHNR, FQNEAQ (reference sequence). This CDR3 spans 16 amino acids. Trimming took 5 bases from V and 2 from J, leaving 16 bases between them. The CDR3: CASSLVAGEGNQPQHF. The CDR3 DNA follows: TGTGCCAGCAGCCTAGTTGCAGGGGAGGGCAATCAGCCCCAGCATTTT.

This clonotype was seen a handful of times. The V call is TRBV20-1, the J call TRBJ2-5; 10 bases agree with TRBD1. Unmatched junction bases numbered 8, after V lost 4 bases and J lost 3 bases. The CDR3 runs 15 residues. Germline V gives CDR1 DFQATT, CDR2 SNEGSKA (reference sequence). DNA of the CDR3: TGCAGTGCTAACCTCCGGGACAGGGGTGAAGAGACCCAGTACTTC. The encoded protein is CSANLRDRGEETQYF.

This clonotype was counted only a few times. V and J are TRBV12-3 or TRBV12-4 and TRBJ2-6, with TRBD1 identical over 9 bases. The CDR3 contains 17 residues. With 6 bases clipped from V and 4 bases from J, the junction kept 10 bases outside the gene matches. The CDR3 is CASSPGDRATGANVLTF. The CDR3, as DNA: TGTGCCAGCAGCCCCGGGGACAGGGCTACCGGGGCCAACGTCCTGACTTTC.

V is TRBV4-2 and J is TRBJ2-1; D is unresolved. CDR3 length: 14 residues. In germline, CDR1 is LGHNA, CDR2 YNFKEQ. The V end was cut by 10 bases, the J end by 5 bases, with 18 bases between. Here the CDR3 reads CAMGPGLLDNEQFF. The CDR3 coding sequence is TGTGCCATGGGCCCCGGGCTACTCGACAATGAGCAGTTCTTC.

In its sample, this clonotype was seen a few times. This chain connects TRBV4-2 to TRBJ2-5, with D unresolved. The CDR3 covers 14 residues. Germline V lookup: CDR1 LGHNA, CDR2 YNFKEQ. The ends were cut back, 0 bases at V and 10 bases at J, with 15 bases in the middle. CDR3 sequence reads: CASSQDSTPELQYF. DNA of the CDR3: TGTGCCAGCAGCCAAGATTCGACCCCCGAGCTCCAGTACTTC.

In this sample, this clonotype turned up many times. The chain has TRBV12-3 or TRBV12-4 and TRBJ2-1; 8 bases fit TRBD1. The V gene end was trimmed by 7 bases and the J gene end by 0 bases; junction bases not matched to a gene: 5. The CDR3 length is 15 residues. The chain's CDR3 is CASNGDRSSYNEQFF. In DNA form, the CDR3 reads TGTGCCAGCAACGGGGACAGGAGCTCCTACAATGAGCAGTTCTTC.

This clonotype showed up just a few times. The V and J genes are TRBV12-3 or TRBV12-4 and TRBJ1-5; 9 nucleotides line up with TRBD1. CDR3 length: 15 amino acids. Losses at the gene ends were 3 bases for V and 2 bases for J; bases not matched to a gene: 2. Written as DNA, the CDR3 is TGTGCCAGCAGTTTTTGGACAGGGGGCAATCAGCCCCAGCATTTT. Translation gives CASSFWTGGNQPQHF.

This clonotype was found a few times. CDR3 sequence reads: CASSLRTGRDAYEQYF. In nucleotides, the CDR3 is TGTGCCAGCAGCCTACGGACAGGGAGGGATGCCTACGAGCAGTACTTC. This chain links TRBV7-2 with TRBJ2-7, with D possibly TRBD1 on 8 matching bases. Germline CDR1 and CDR2: SGHTA and FQGNSA. The CDR3 is made up of 16 amino acids. V lost 5 bases and J lost 2, with 19 bases in between.

This clonotype was counted only a few times. The rearrangement uses TRBV20-1 and TRBJ2-6, with TRBD2 matching over 11 bases. Germline CDR1 is DFQATT and CDR2 is SNEGSKA (reference sequence). J lost 2 bases, V lost 6 bases, and 6 bases had no gene match. The CDR3 length is 16 residues. The CDR3 DNA sequence: TGCAGTGCCCCGACTAGCGGGATCACTGGGGCCAACGTCCTGACTTTC. Its protein is CSAPTSGITGANVLTF.

This clonotype was recorded a few times. V gene TRBV9 combines with J gene TRBJ2-1, with TRBD1 matching 9 bases. Germline trimming cut 4 bases from V and 1 base from J; bases unmatched to any gene: 6. Germline loops: CDR1 SGDLS, CDR2 YYNGEE. The CDR3 length is 16 residues. The CDR3 nucleotides read TGTGCCAGCAGCCCACGAGGACAGGGGTCCTACAATGAGCAGTTCTTC. Its protein product is CASSPRGQGSYNEQFF.

The CDR3 region is CASSSSRVIQETQYF. CDR3 bases: TGTGCCAGCAGCTCATCCCGGGTCATACAAGAGACCCAGTACTTC. The rearrangement joins TRBV7-6 to TRBJ2-5; D is unclear. V was trimmed by 4 bases and J by 2 bases, leaving 14 bases between them. This CDR3 is built from 15 residues. CDR1 is SGHVS and CDR2 is FNYEAQ in the germline V gene.

In its sample, this clonotype was seen a few times. The rearrangement joins TRBV7-3 to TRBJ2-2; TRBD2 aligns across 7 bases. The germline gives CDR1 SGHTA, CDR2 FQGTGA. The CDR3 has 16 residues. Germline trimming cut 4 bases from V and 4 bases from J; bases unmatched to any gene: 9. The DNA for the CDR3 is TGTGCCAGCAGCTCGGGGGGTCAGGGAGTCACCGGGGAGCTGTTTTTT. Translation gives CASSSGGQGVTGELFF.

This clonotype came up many times. V gene TRBV2 combines with J gene TRBJ1-4; 8 bases are shared with TRBD1. After removal of 6 bases from V and 8 bases from J, the junction contained 14 bases not matched to a gene. From germline, CDR1 is SNHLY and CDR2 FYNNEI. The CDR3 runs to 16 residues. As DNA, the CDR3 is TGTGCCAGCAGGGATCGGACAGGGAGCATACAAGAAAAACTGTTTTTT. Translated: CASRDRTGSIQEKLFF.

This clonotype has at least ten counts. The genes are TRBV20-1 and TRBJ2-3; 9 bases agree with TRBD2. The ends lost 3 bases at V and 4 bases at J; junction bases unmatched: 11. The CDR3 extends over 16 amino acids. CDR1 is DFQATT, CDR2 SNEGSKA, per germline (reference sequence). CDR3 loop: CSARGGLAGTSDTQYF. The CDR3 nucleotides read TGCAGTGCTAGGGGGGGGCTAGCGGGGACTTCAGATACGCAGTATTTT.

J is TRBJ2-7 and V is TRBV7-8; D call uncertain. The CDR3 sequence is 12 residues long. Deletions cut 1 base from V and 5 bases from J, with 6 bases between. CDR1 is SGHVS, CDR2 FQNEAQ, per germline. The CDR3 loop reads CASSLVQNEQYF. The CDR3 coding sequence is TGTGCCAGCAGCTTAGTACAGAACGAGCAGTACTTC. Using reference TRBV7-8 and TRBJ2-7 for the parts outside the CDR3, the full variable domain is GAGVSQSPRYKVAKRGQDVALRCDPISGHVSLFWYQQALGQGPEFLTYFQNEAQLDKSGLPSDRFFAERPEGSVSTLKIQRTQQEDSAVYLCASSLVQNEQYFGPGTRLTVT.